Following are 32 T cell receptor beta chains from one sample sequenced in a study of blood T cell repertoires in COVID-19. Sequenced by immunoSEQ multiplex PCR; TCRdb stores in-frame clones only, minus some. Found here are 130,000 to 150,000 clones, around 80% of them singletons; the top ten hold 3.5% to 4%. Source material: peripheral blood. These receptors were obtained from an older man who had recovered from COVID-19.

Of note for this clone: Other DNA sequences from this sample encode an identical CDR3 as well. The chain has TRBV18 and TRBJ2-3, with D maybe TRBD2 (5 bases). The V end lost 3 bases, the J end lost 5 bases, and 6 bases lay between the germline ends. Germline V CDR1 and CDR2: KGHSH, LQKENI. There are 12 residues in the CDR3. In DNA, the CDR3 is TGTGCCAGCTCACCCGGAGGAGATACGCAGTATTTT. Translating it yields CASSPGGDTQYF.

The chain couples TRBV18 to TRBJ2-2; 8 bases are a match to TRBD2. Germline V gene lookup returns CDR1 KGHSH and CDR2 LQKENI. The CDR3 runs 15 residues. The V gene end was trimmed by 4 bases and the J gene end by 3 bases; junction bases not matched to a gene: 4. CDR3 in DNA: TGTGCCAGCTCACAAGGACTAGCCGACACCGGGGAGCTGTTTTTT. The encoded protein is CASSQGLADTGELFF.

The chain employs TRBV19 and TRBJ2-3; 7 nucleotides agree with TRBD1. With V trimmed by 3 bases and J by 3 bases, 6 bases remained unmatched. This CDR3 has 15 amino acids. Germline CDR1 LNHDA, CDR2 SQIVND (reference sequence). CDR3 loop: CASSISGGGTDTQYF. Here the CDR3 DNA reads TGTGCCAGTAGTATCTCAGGGGGTGGGACAGATACGCAGTATTTT. Looking up the rest from reference TRBV19 and TRBJ2-3 gives the full variable domain: DGGITQSPKYLFRKEGQNVTLSCEQNLNHDAMYWYRQDPGQGLRLIYYSQIVNDFQKGDIAEGYSVSREKKESFPLTVTSAQKNPTAFYLCASSISGGGTDTQYFGPGTRLTVL.

The V and J genes are TRBV5-4 and TRBJ1-2; TRBD1 matches at 10 bases. V gave up 4 bases and J gave up 8 bases; unmatched junction bases: 5. The germline V gene has CDR1 SGHNT and CDR2 YYREEE (reference sequence). CDR3 length: 13 residues. CDR3 amino acids: CASSPDRGLGYTF. CDR3 nucleotides: TGTGCCAGCAGCCCGGACAGGGGGTTGGGCTACACCTTC.

The chain is built from TRBV2 and TRBJ2-3; tentative D call: TRBD2 (5 bases). Germline CDR1 reads SNHLY; CDR2 reads FYNNEI. Trimming pared 6 bases from V and 4 bases from J, leaving 17 bases between. The CDR3 consists of 15 residues. CDR3 coding DNA: TGTGCCAGCAGCCCTGTACTAGTAAGCGCAGATACGCAGTATTTT. This sequence encodes CASSPVLVSADTQYF.

This clone appeared a few times. J is TRBJ1-2 and V is TRBV2; D unresolved. Trimming pared 5 bases from V and 3 bases from J, leaving 7 bases between. Germline V gives CDR1 SNHLY, CDR2 FYNNEI. This CDR3 has 12 amino acids. The DNA of the CDR3 is TGTGCCAGCAGTCTTTCAGACTATGGCTACACCTTC. It is translated as CASSLSDYGYTF.

This sequence joins TRBV5-1 and TRBJ2-1, with a weak D call TRBD1 (5 bases). Trimming removed 7 bases at V and 7 bases at J, with 18 bases between. Germline CDR1 SGHRS, CDR2 YFSETQ. This CDR3 is built from 14 residues. CDR3: CASGQGQEWNEQFF. DNA for the CDR3: TGCGCCAGCGGACAAGGGCAAGAGTGGAATGAGCAGTTCTTC.

This chain connects TRBV5-6 to TRBJ1-2; TRBD1 is a possible D gene (6 bases). Trimming stripped 4 bases from V and 7 bases from J, with 20 bases between. Germline CDR1 is SGHDT and CDR2 is YYEEEE. The CDR3 has 15 amino acids. Written as DNA, the CDR3 is TGTGCCAGCAGCGCGGGAGCGGGGCAGGGGTCTGGCTACACCTTC. Protein: CASSAGAGQGSGYTF.

The chain recombines TRBV30 with TRBJ1-6; TRBD1 aligns across 9 bases. V gave up 3 bases and J gave up 1 base; unmatched junction bases: 13. Per the germline V gene, CDR1 is GTSNPN and CDR2 is SVGIG (reference sequence). The CDR3 is 19 amino acids. Here the CDR3 DNA reads TGTGCCTGGAGCGAGGGGATACAGGGGGCTTTATCCTATAATTCACCCCTCCACTTT. Its protein product is CAWSEGIQGALSYNSPLHF.

The chain links TRBV5-1 to TRBJ2-7; 10 bases map to TRBD1. There are 14 residues in the CDR3. J was trimmed by 5 bases and V by 9 bases; bases with no gene match: 11. The germline V gene encodes CDR1 SGHRS and CDR2 YFSETQ. This CDR3 is CATKTRTGGHEQYF. As DNA, the CDR3 is TGCGCCACCAAAACCAGGACAGGGGGTCACGAGCAGTACTTC.

The rearrangement links TRBV2 to TRBJ2-1, with D perhaps matching TRBD1 (5 bases). Deletions cut 2 bases from V and 7 bases from J, with 15 bases between. The germline V gene encodes CDR1 SNHLY and CDR2 FYNNEI. The CDR3 extends over 15 amino acids. The CDR3 region is CASSEQGLLRNEQFF. The CDR3 nucleotides are TGTGCCAGCAGTGAACAGGGCCTTCTGAGGAATGAGCAGTTCTTC.

This clone is a singleton in its sample. The J gene is TRBJ1-1, the V gene TRBV6-2 or TRBV6-3; the match to TRBD1 covers 10 bases. Germline CDR1 and CDR2: MNHEY and SVGEGT. With 5 bases clipped from V and 6 bases from J, the junction kept 6 bases outside the gene matches. CDR3 length: 14 amino acids. CDR3 amino acids: CASSHRQGAAEAFF. The CDR3 DNA is TGTGCCAGCAGTCACCGACAGGGGGCCGCTGAAGCTTTCTTT.

The CDR3, as DNA: TGTGCCTGGAGCATGAGCAGGGTCCACGAGCAGTACTTC. Encoded protein: CAWSMSRVHEQYF. The V gene is TRBV30, the J gene TRBJ2-7, with D tentatively TRBD1 (5 bases). The CDR3 has 13 amino acids. CDR1 and CDR2 from the germline V gene are GTSNPN and SVGIG (reference sequence). The V gene lost 3 bases and the J gene lost 5 bases, with 14 bases spanning the gap.

The genes are TRBV6-5 and TRBJ1-2; D not certain. V was cut by 6 bases and J by 7 bases, with 15 bases left in between. The germline V gene encodes CDR1 MNHEY and CDR2 SVGAGI. The CDR3 spans 13 residues. The CDR3, as DNA: TGTGCCAGCAGAGCGTCCGCTTCAGTTGGCTACACCTTC. The encoded protein is CASRASASVGYTF.

This chain joins TRBV7-2 and TRBJ1-1; no firm D call. Per the germline V gene, CDR1 is SGHTA and CDR2 is FQGNSA. This CDR3 comprises 14 residues. V gave up 4 bases and J gave up 5 bases, with 14 bases separating them. The CDR3 reads CASSSLSDPTEAFF. The CDR3 bases are TGTGCCAGCAGCTCCCTTAGCGATCCGACTGAAGCTTTCTTT. Full variable domain (remainder filled in from reference TRBV7-2 and TRBJ1-1): GAGVSQSPSNKVTEKGKDVELRCDPISGHTALYWYRQSLGQGLEFLIYFQGNSAPDKSGLPSDRFSAERTGGSVSTLTIQRTQQEDSAVYLCASSSLSDPTEAFFGQGTRLTVV.

The chain recombines TRBV19 with TRBJ1-6; 9 positions agree with TRBD1. With V trimmed by 3 bases and J by 7 bases, 4 bases remained unmatched. Germline-derived CDR1 and CDR2 are LNHDA and SQIVND (reference sequence). This CDR3 region has 15 residues. The CDR3 loop reads CASSIGQGINSPLHF. Written as DNA, the CDR3 is TGTGCCAGTAGTATTGGACAGGGGATCAATTCACCCCTCCACTTT.

V is TRBV30 and J is TRBJ2-1; possible D gene TRBD1, 5 bases. From germline, CDR1 is GTSNPN and CDR2 SVGIG (reference sequence). This CDR3 is built from 15 residues. The V end was cut by 0 bases, the J end by 0 bases, with 9 bases between. This CDR3 is CAWSVGVLSYNEQFF. CDR3 in DNA: TGTGCCTGGAGTGTAGGGGTCCTCTCCTACAATGAGCAGTTCTTC.

The V gene is TRBV4-1, the J gene TRBJ2-3; no clear D. V lost 0 bases to trimming and J lost 0 bases, with 7 bases between them. Germline-derived CDR1 and CDR2 are MGHRA and YSYEKL. There are 15 residues in the CDR3. The CDR3 DNA reads as TGCGCCAGCAGCCAAGATCCCAGGAGCACAGATACGCAGTATTTT. Protein: CASSQDPRSTDTQYF.

The rearrangement links TRBV6-1 to TRBJ1-2; D uncertain. The V gene's germline CDR1 is MNHNS and CDR2 SASEGT. The CDR3 totals 14 residues. The V end was cut by 1 base, the J end by 2 bases, with 8 bases between. The CDR3 is CASSEVYRNYGYTF. DNA for the CDR3: TGTGCCAGCAGTGAAGTGTACCGGAACTATGGCTACACCTTC.

This clone was seen just once. The chain has TRBV6-5 and TRBJ2-5; tentatively, D is TRBD2 (6 bases). The CDR3 covers 15 residues. Germline lookup yields CDR1 MNHEY and CDR2 SVGAGI. V gave up 5 bases and J gave up 5 bases, with 18 bases separating them. CDR3 in DNA: TGTGCCAGCAGTAGTACGGGAGTTGTGCGGGAGACCCAGTACTTC. Protein: CASSSTGVVRETQYF.

This chain connects TRBV19 to TRBJ2-5; D is unresolved. CDR3 length: 13 amino acids. The V gene's germline CDR1 is LNHDA and CDR2 SQIVND (reference sequence). The V end was cut by 1 base, the J end by 3 bases, with 6 bases between. This CDR3 reads CASSIVSEETQYF. In DNA form, the CDR3 reads TGTGCCAGTAGTATAGTCAGTGAAGAGACCCAGTACTTC.

This sequence joins TRBV7-8 and TRBJ2-2; 7 nucleotides align to TRBD2. The germline gives CDR1 SGHVS, CDR2 FQNEAQ. The CDR3 spans 16 residues. V lost 5 bases, J lost 3 bases, and 9 bases stayed unmatched. The CDR3, as DNA: TGTGCCAGCAGCCAACGGGAGGCACTATACACCGGGGAGCTGTTTTTT. Its translation: CASSQREALYTGELFF.

The chain carries TRBV6-5 and TRBJ1-1; D may be TRBD1 (5 bases). V shed 7 bases and J shed 0 bases, with 9 bases lying between them. The CDR3 contains 13 residues. Germline-derived CDR1 and CDR2 are MNHEY and SVGAGI. Written as DNA, the CDR3 is TGTGCCAGCACGGCAGGGATGAACACTGAAGCTTTCTTT. It encodes CASTAGMNTEAFF.

The V gene is TRBV12-3 or TRBV12-4, the J gene TRBJ2-2, with no clear D. Trimming removed 4 bases at V and 7 bases at J, with 4 bases between. There are 11 residues in the CDR3. The CDR3: CASSYGGELFF. In DNA, the CDR3 is TGTGCCAGCAGTTACGGCGGGGAGCTGTTTTTT.

The rearrangement links TRBV7-2 to TRBJ2-5, with 12 nucleotides matching TRBD2. This CDR3 contains 14 residues. Germline V gene lookup returns CDR1 SGHTA and CDR2 FQGNSA. Unmatched junction bases numbered 2, after V lost 5 bases and J lost 4 bases. The CDR3 spells CASSLLAGGETQYF. In nucleotides, the CDR3 is TGTGCCAGCAGCCTACTAGCGGGAGGAGAGACCCAGTACTTC.

The chain combines TRBV3-1 (or the pseudogene TRBV3-2) with TRBJ1-1; a possible D gene is TRBD1 (5 bases). This CDR3 has 15 amino acids. Trimming pared 0 bases from V and 4 bases from J, leaving 12 bases between. The germline V gene has CDR1 LGHDT and CDR2 YNNKEL (reference sequence). The CDR3 nucleotides are TGTGCCAGCAGCCAAGACACTCAGGGCGGCACTGAAGCTTTCTTT. Amino acid sequence: CASSQDTQGGTEAFF.

The gene calls are TRBV7-8 and TRBJ1-1, with a weak D call TRBD1 (5 bases). The ends were cut back, 5 bases at V and 4 bases at J, with 17 bases in the middle. This CDR3 contains 15 residues. The germline CDR1 and CDR2 sequences are SGHVS and FQNEAQ. CDR3 region: CASSPRQLRATEAFF. CDR3 DNA: TGTGCCAGCAGCCCCCGACAGTTACGAGCCACTGAAGCTTTCTTT.

The CDR3 bases are TGCGCCAGCAGCCCGGGACAGAACTATGGCTACACCTTC. It specifies CASSPGQNYGYTF. V is TRBV4-3 and J is TRBJ1-2, with TRBD1 matching 7 bases. The CDR3 has 13 amino acids. The ends lost 4 bases at V and 2 bases at J; junction bases unmatched: 1. Germline V lookup: CDR1 LGHNA, CDR2 YSLEER.

This rearrangement joins TRBV6-5 to TRBJ2-4; no clear D gene. The V gene's germline CDR1 is MNHEY and CDR2 SVGAGI. Trimming took off 0 bases at V and 0 bases at J, with 9 bases between the two ends. The CDR3 extends over 16 amino acids. As DNA, the CDR3 is TGTGCCAGCAGTTACTCGAGAGGCTTAGCCAAAAACATTCAGTACTTC. Translating it yields CASSYSRGLAKNIQYF.

The chain joins TRBV15 to TRBJ2-1; the D gene is possibly TRBD2 (5 bases). Germline CDR1 reads LNHNV; CDR2 reads YYDKDF (reference sequence). V was pared by 4 bases and J by 5 bases, with 12 bases between. This CDR3 is built from 14 residues. The CDR3 sequence: CATSTYIGDNEQFF. CDR3 DNA: TGTGCCACCAGCACATATATCGGGGACAATGAGCAGTTCTTC. The full variable domain, its missing parts supplied by reference TRBV15 and TRBJ2-1, is DAMVIQNPRYQVTQFGKPVTLSCSQTLNHNVMYWYQQKSSQAPKLLFHYYDKDFNNEADTPDNFQSRRPNTSFCFLDIRSPGLGDTAMYLCATSTYIGDNEQFFGPGTRLTVL.

A single count supports this clone. This rearrangement joins TRBV19 to TRBJ2-1, with D maybe TRBD2 (5 bases). Germline V gene sequence: CDR1 LNHDA, CDR2 SQIVND (reference sequence). V was cut by 5 bases and J by 9 bases, with 17 bases left in between. The CDR3 runs 14 residues. CDR3 DNA sequence: TGTGCCAGTAGTGTCTCCGGACTTTTTAGTGAGCAGTTCTTC. It yields the protein CASSVSGLFSEQFF.

The J gene is TRBJ1-1, the V gene TRBV5-6; D call uncertain. CDR1 SGHDT and CDR2 YYEEEE come from the germline V gene. Trimming removed 2 bases at V and 0 bases at J, with 5 bases between. The CDR3 is made up of 13 amino acids. CDR3 in amino acids: CASSFQMNTEAFF. The CDR3 DNA reads as TGTGCCAGCAGCTTTCAGATGAACACTGAAGCTTTCTTT.